Listed here are 29 T cell receptor beta chains from one sample, sequenced in a study of shared clonotypes between healthy human individuals. Libraries were prepared by immunoSEQ multiplex PCR; TCRdb keeps only in-frame clonotypes and omits some of them. The sample holds around 2.1 million clones; 85% to 95% are singletons and the top ten take 1.5% to 2%. Positive CCR7 selection of CD45RO-negative cells yielded the naive CD8 cells, and terminally differentiated effector memory CD45RA+ cells were excluded. The sequencing input was naive CD8+ T cells from PBMCs. These receptors all come from a man between 18 and 29 years old in good health. Some clones in this sample may be carry-over from other donors' samples.

The chain couples TRBV19 to TRBJ2-7; D is unclear. Trimming removed 5 bases at V and 2 bases at J, with 13 bases between. CDR1 is LNHDA, CDR2 SQIVND, per germline (reference sequence). CDR3 size: 14 residues. CDR3 protein: CASSPVSGAYEQYF. The DNA of the CDR3 is TGTGCCAGTAGTCCCGTCTCAGGCGCCTACGAGCAGTACTTC.

This chain links TRBV5-6 with TRBJ2-4; maybe TRBD2 (6 bases). V gave up 2 bases and J gave up 4 bases, with 10 bases separating them. The CDR3 runs 14 residues. Germline CDR1 and CDR2: SGHDT and YYEEEE. CDR3 bases: TGTGCCAGCAGCTTTAACCGGGAGAAAAACATTCAGTACTTC. Protein sequence: CASSFNREKNIQYF.

V is TRBV7-8 and J is TRBJ2-5; 7 bases map to TRBD2. Germline loops: CDR1 SGHVS, CDR2 FQNEAQ. This CDR3 is built from 15 residues. The J segment lost 1 base and the V segment lost 6 bases, leaving 8 bases of the junction unmatched. The CDR3 protein is CASRGEGRLQETQYF. CDR3 bases: TGTGCCAGCAGAGGGGAGGGACGTCTCCAAGAGACCCAGTACTTC.

This chain uses TRBV7-9 with TRBJ2-7; D gene ambiguous. V lost 1 base and J 6 bases, leaving 16 bases between the germline ends. Germline V gene data show CDR1 as SEHNR and CDR2 as FQNEAQ (reference sequence). The CDR3 has 15 amino acids. CDR3 amino acids: CASSLERWPASEQYF. CDR3 DNA: TGTGCCAGCAGCTTAGAGAGGTGGCCGGCGAGCGAGCAGTACTTC.

This clone appeared once. The chain uses TRBV27 and TRBJ2-6; D remains unclear. Germline V CDR1 and CDR2: MNHEY, SMNVEV (reference sequence). Trimming stripped 4 bases from V and 10 bases from J, with 14 bases between. The CDR3 is 14 residues long. This CDR3 reads CASSSINAQNVLTF. The CDR3 nucleotides are TGTGCCAGCAGTTCCATAAATGCTCAGAACGTCCTGACTTTC.

This sequence joins TRBV9 and TRBJ2-7; 8 positions agree with TRBD1. The CDR3 is made up of 14 amino acids. V lost 4 bases, J lost 0 bases, and 3 bases stayed unmatched. The germline V gene has CDR1 SGDLS and CDR2 YYNGEE. The CDR3 coding sequence is TGTGCCAGCAGCACAGGGGGTGCCTCCTACGAGCAGTACTTC. This translates into CASSTGGASYEQYF.

V is TRBV28 and J is TRBJ2-1; TRBD2 matches at 8 bases. CDR1 is MDHEN and CDR2 is SYDVKM in the germline V gene. Germline trimming cut 3 bases from V and 2 bases from J; bases unmatched to any gene: 6. This CDR3 is built from 16 residues. This CDR3 reads CASSFSGSPPYNEQFF. CDR3 in DNA: TGTGCCAGCAGTTTCAGCGGGAGTCCGCCCTACAATGAGCAGTTCTTC. The entire variable domain, with the rest obtained from reference TRBV28 and TRBJ2-1, is as follows: DVKVTQSSRYLVKRTGEKVFLECVQDMDHENMFWYRQDPGLGLRLIYFSYDVKMKEKGDIPEGYSVSREKKERFSLILESASTNQTSMYLCASSFSGSPPYNEQFFGPGTRLTVL.

The chain has TRBV7-9 and TRBJ2-5, with D possibly matching TRBD1 (5 bases). Germline CDR1 reads SEHNR; CDR2 reads FQNEAQ (reference sequence). This CDR3 has 12 amino acids. The V end was cut by 4 bases, the J end by 11 bases, with 14 bases between. For the CDR3, the DNA is TGTGCCAGCAGCTCGGACACCCGAGAGCAGTACTTC. It encodes CASSSDTREQYF.

The gene calls are TRBV7-9 and TRBJ1-6; D unresolved. Trimming cost V 2 bases and J 6 bases, with 17 bases left between them. Looked up from germline, CDR1 is SEHNR and CDR2 is FQNEAQ (reference sequence). This CDR3 has 17 residues. The CDR3 nucleotides read TGTGCCAGCAGCTTATCCCCGGGAACTGACGTTAATTCACCCCTCCACTTT. Residues: CASSLSPGTDVNSPLHF.

This clone was detected only once. V is TRBV19 and J is TRBJ1-3; weak D call: TRBD1 (5 bases). Germline assignment: CDR1 LNHDA and CDR2 SQIVND (reference sequence). Trimming took off 6 bases at V and 1 base at J, with 10 bases between the two ends. The CDR3 is 14 residues long. DNA for the CDR3: TGTGCCAGTAGCCATCAGGGATCTGGAAACACCATATATTTT. Translation gives CASSHQGSGNTIYF. The complete variable domain, with remaining parts taken from reference TRBV19 and TRBJ1-3, reads DGGITQSPKYLFRKEGQNVTLSCEQNLNHDAMYWYRQDPGQGLRLIYYSQIVNDFQKGDIAEGYSVSREKKESFPLTVTSAQKNPTAFYLCASSHQGSGNTIYFGEGSWLTVV.

The chain links TRBV5-8 to TRBJ1-5; D may be TRBD1 (5 bases). Trimming cost V 0 bases and J 10 bases, with 14 bases left between them. The CDR3 totals 14 residues. Germline V lookup: CDR1 SGHTS, CDR2 YDEGEE. The CDR3 loop is CASSLAGGEPPQHF. CDR3 DNA sequence: TGTGCCAGCAGCTTGGCCGGGGGGGAGCCTCCCCAGCATTTT.

The chain carries TRBV5-5 and TRBJ2-7; no clear D gene. CDR3 length: 12 residues. Germline V gives CDR1 SGHKS, CDR2 YYEKEE (reference sequence). Trimming stripped 4 bases from V and 5 bases from J, with 10 bases between. CDR3 bases: TGTGCCAGCAGCCCCGTTAGCCACGAGCAGTACTTC. It codes for CASSPVSHEQYF.

V and J are TRBV5-1 and TRBJ2-1; D gene unclear. Germline CDR1 and CDR2: SGHRS and YFSETQ. The CDR3 loop spans 15 amino acids. V was pared by 4 bases and J by 9 bases, with 20 bases between. The CDR3 reads CASSRTATSYSEQFF. In DNA, the CDR3 is TGCGCCAGCAGCCGGACGGCTACCTCGTATAGTGAGCAGTTCTTC.

CDR3 residues: CASSVGSFGKETQYF. CDR3 coding DNA: TGTGCCAGCAGCGTAGGCTCTTTTGGTAAAGAGACCCAGTACTTC. The gene calls are TRBV9 and TRBJ2-5; D unresolved. The CDR3 consists of 15 residues. Germline CDR1 and CDR2: SGDLS and YYNGEE. V lost 0 bases to trimming and J lost 3 bases, with 12 bases between them.

This clone was picked up one time. In DNA, the CDR3 is TGCGCCAGCAGCCCACAGGGAGCCTTAGTTGCAACTAATGAAAAACTGTTTTTT. Translating it yields CASSPQGALVATNEKLFF. The chain has TRBV4-1 and TRBJ1-4; D possibly corresponds to TRBD1 (6 bases). The CDR3 covers 18 residues. From germline, CDR1 is MGHRA and CDR2 YSYEKL. V shed 4 bases and J shed 0 bases, with 18 bases lying between them.

This clone was recorded a few times. This chain links TRBV27 with TRBJ1-1, with 8 nucleotides matching TRBD1. The CDR3 covers 13 residues. Trimming at V came to 6 bases and at J to 1 base, leaving 1 base not matched to a gene. The germline CDR1 and CDR2 sequences are MNHEY and SMNVEV (reference sequence). In DNA, the CDR3 is TGTGCCAGCAGGGACAGGGAGAACACTGAAGCTTTCTTT. Protein product: CASRDRENTEAFF.

This sequence joins TRBV9 and TRBJ1-4; D is uncertain. Germline V CDR1 and CDR2: SGDLS, YYNGEE. This CDR3 contains 12 residues. The V and J ends lost 3 bases and 7 bases respectively, with 7 bases between them. CDR3 loop: CASSGNSEKLFF. CDR3 in DNA: TGTGCCAGCAGCGGGAATAGTGAAAAACTGTTTTTT. Together with reference TRBV9 and TRBJ1-4, the CDR3 gives the full variable domain: DSGVTQTPKHLITATGQRVTLRCSPRSGDLSVYWYQQSLDQGLQFLIQYYNGEERAKGNILERFSAQQFPDLHSELNLSSLELGDSALYFCASSGNSEKLFFGSGTQLSVL.

The J gene is TRBJ1-2, the V gene TRBV4-1; TRBD1 is a possible D gene (6 bases). The CDR3 is 16 amino acids. CDR1 MGHRA and CDR2 YSYEKL come from the germline V gene. V was pared by 1 base and J by 2 bases, with 14 bases between. The DNA of the CDR3 is TGCGCCAGCAGCCAAGCTTACGGAGGACAGAACTATGGCTACACCTTC. Amino acid sequence: CASSQAYGGQNYGYTF.

The rearrangement links TRBV7-9 to TRBJ1-1, with D hard to call. Germline-derived CDR1 and CDR2 are SEHNR and FQNEAQ (reference sequence). Trimming left V 5 bases short and J 1 base short, with 17 bases between. This CDR3 is built from 16 residues. For the CDR3, the DNA is TGTGCCAGCAGCCCCCCCGTCGGGCGGACGAACACTGAAGCTTTCTTT. Its protein is CASSPPVGRTNTEAFF.

The rearrangement links TRBV11-2 to TRBJ1-4; no clear D. The CDR3 is 16 residues long. V was shortened by 4 bases and J by 3 bases, with 15 bases between the two germline ends. Per the germline V gene, CDR1 is SGHAT and CDR2 is FQNNGV. CDR3 protein: CASSSVVGRANEKLFF. The DNA for the CDR3 is TGTGCCAGCAGCTCGGTTGTGGGGAGAGCTAATGAAAAACTGTTTTTT.

For this clone: Other nucleotide sequences in the sample specify the same CDR3. The V gene is TRBV15, the J gene TRBJ2-7, with D maybe TRBD2 (6 bases). Trimming shortened V by 3 bases and J by 0 bases, and 9 bases separated the two germline ends. The CDR3 is 14 residues long. Germline CDR1 and CDR2: LNHNV and YYDKDF (reference sequence). CDR3 nucleotide sequence: TGTGCCACCAGCAGGGCGGGACCCTCCTACGAGCAGTACTTC. This gives the protein CATSRAGPSYEQYF.

The chain combines TRBV28 with TRBJ2-3, with TRBD2 matching 7 bases. This CDR3 is built from 16 residues. CDR1 MDHEN and CDR2 SYDVKM come from the germline V gene. J lost 4 bases, V lost 8 bases, and 15 bases had no gene match. CDR3 bases: TGTGCCAGCCTGGGGGGGAGGGGTTTCGGTCCAGATACGCAGTATTTT. It codes for CASLGGRGFGPDTQYF.

CDR3 sequence reads: CTAAGSEQYF. As DNA, the CDR3 is TGCACCGCAGCGGGGAGCGAGCAGTACTTC. V and J are TRBV20-1 and TRBJ2-7, with 7 bases aligning to TRBD2. Germline assignment: CDR1 DFQATT and CDR2 SNEGSKA (reference sequence). CDR3 length: 10 residues.

The chain uses TRBV27 and TRBJ1-1; 8 bases agree with TRBD1. Germline V gene lookup returns CDR1 MNHEY and CDR2 SMNVEV (reference sequence). With 6 bases clipped from V and 5 bases from J, the junction kept 17 bases outside the gene matches. The CDR3 runs to 17 residues. This CDR3 is CASSPLRAGGVETEAFF. DNA for the CDR3: TGTGCCAGCAGCCCGCTGAGGGCAGGGGGCGTCGAGACTGAAGCTTTCTTT.

This clone was seen once. The chain is built from TRBV4-3 and TRBJ2-3; 12 bases match TRBD2. The V gene end was trimmed by 1 base and the J gene end by 1 base; junction bases not matched to a gene: 9. The germline gives CDR1 LGHNA, CDR2 YSLEER. The CDR3 covers 19 residues. The CDR3 nucleotides are TGCGCCAGCAGCCAAGTAGCGCTAGCGGGAGGGCTGGGCACAGATACGCAGTATTTT. Residues: CASSQVALAGGLGTDTQYF.

J is TRBJ2-7 and V is TRBV28; either TRBD1 or TRBD2 may fit D (5 bases each). Germline CDR1 reads MDHEN; CDR2 reads SYDVKM. CDR3 size: 17 residues. The ends were cut back, 3 bases at V and 6 bases at J, with 24 bases in the middle. CDR3: CASSFAYGARARGEQYF. DNA for the CDR3: TGTGCCAGCAGTTTCGCGTATGGCGCCCGGGCGAGGGGCGAGCAGTACTTC.

V and J are TRBV28 and TRBJ1-2, with unresolved D. Germline V lookup: CDR1 MDHEN, CDR2 SYDVKM. Trimming took off 8 bases at V and 6 bases at J, with 22 bases between the two ends. CDR3 length equals 15 residues. The CDR3 loop is CASVGGGHPLNGYTF. CDR3 sequence (DNA): TGTGCCAGCGTGGGCGGAGGTCACCCCCTGAATGGCTACACCTTC.

The chain links TRBV7-2 to TRBJ1-2, with D possibly TRBD1 on 6 matching bases. The V end was cut by 5 bases, the J end by 8 bases, with 18 bases between. This CDR3 region has 14 residues. Germline V lookup: CDR1 SGHTA, CDR2 FQGNSA. CDR3 amino acids: CASSDAGGSLGYTF. The CDR3 DNA is TGTGCCAGCAGCGACGCCGGGGGCAGCTTGGGCTACACCTTC.

The chain carries TRBV13 and TRBJ2-1; TRBD1 aligns across 7 bases. Germline loops: CDR1 PRHDT, CDR2 FYEKMQ (reference sequence). V lost 9 bases and J lost 7; bases outside the gene matches: 12. The CDR3 has 14 amino acids. The CDR3 reads CASNPGTDLNEQFF. For the CDR3, the DNA is TGTGCCAGTAATCCCGGGACAGACTTAAATGAGCAGTTCTTC.